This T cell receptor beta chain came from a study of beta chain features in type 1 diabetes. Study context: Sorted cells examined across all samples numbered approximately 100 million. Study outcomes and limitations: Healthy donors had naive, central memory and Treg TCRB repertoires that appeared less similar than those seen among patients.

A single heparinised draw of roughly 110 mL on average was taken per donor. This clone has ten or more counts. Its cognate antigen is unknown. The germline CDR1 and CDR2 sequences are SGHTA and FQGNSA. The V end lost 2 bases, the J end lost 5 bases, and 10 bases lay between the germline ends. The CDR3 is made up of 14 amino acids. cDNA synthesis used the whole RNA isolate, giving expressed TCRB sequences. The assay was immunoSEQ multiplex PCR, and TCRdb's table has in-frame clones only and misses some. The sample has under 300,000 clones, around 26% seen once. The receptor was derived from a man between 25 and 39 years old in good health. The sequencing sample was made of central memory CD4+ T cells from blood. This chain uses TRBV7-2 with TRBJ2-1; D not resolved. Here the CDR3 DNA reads TGTGCCAGCAGCTTATTACCTGCAGACAATGAGCAGTTCTTC. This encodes CASSLLPADNEQFF.